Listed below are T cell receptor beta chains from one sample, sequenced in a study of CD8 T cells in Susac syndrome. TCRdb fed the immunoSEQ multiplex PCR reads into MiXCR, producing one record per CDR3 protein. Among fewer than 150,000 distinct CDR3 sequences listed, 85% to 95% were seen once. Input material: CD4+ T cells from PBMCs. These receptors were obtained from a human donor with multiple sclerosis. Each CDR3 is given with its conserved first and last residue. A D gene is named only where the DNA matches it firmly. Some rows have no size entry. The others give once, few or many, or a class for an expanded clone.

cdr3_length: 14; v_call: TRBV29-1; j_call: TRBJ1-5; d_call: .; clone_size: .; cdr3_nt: TGCAGCGTTAGGGGGAGGGGTAGCAATCAGCCCCAGCATTTT; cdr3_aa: CSVRGRGSNQPQHF
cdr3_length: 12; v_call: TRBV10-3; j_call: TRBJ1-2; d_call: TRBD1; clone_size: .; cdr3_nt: TGTGCCATTCGGTCCCGGGACAGGGGCTACACCTTC; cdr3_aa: CAIRSRDRGYTF
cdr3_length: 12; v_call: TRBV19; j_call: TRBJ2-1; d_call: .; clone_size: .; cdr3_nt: TGTGCCAGTCGTATAAGGGCCGATGAGCAGTTCTTC; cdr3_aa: CASRIRADEQFF
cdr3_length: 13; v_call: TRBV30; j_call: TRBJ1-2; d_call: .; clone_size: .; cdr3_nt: TGTGCCTGGAGTGTTAAGGGGGGCTATGGCTACACCTTC; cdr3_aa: CAWSVKGGYGYTF
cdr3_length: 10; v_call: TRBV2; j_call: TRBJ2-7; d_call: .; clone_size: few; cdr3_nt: TGTGCCAGCTCTCGTTACGAGCAGTACTTC; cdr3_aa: CASSRYEQYF
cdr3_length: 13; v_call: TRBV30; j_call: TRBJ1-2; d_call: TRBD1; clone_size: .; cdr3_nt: TGTGCCTGTTCAGGGGGCGCGGGGTATGGCTACACCTTC; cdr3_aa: CACSGGAGYGYTF
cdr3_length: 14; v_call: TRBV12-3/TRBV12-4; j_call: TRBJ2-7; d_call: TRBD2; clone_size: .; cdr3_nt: TGTGCCAGCAGACCAGCCGGGGGGGGCTACGAGCAGTACTTC; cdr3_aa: CASRPAGGGYEQYF
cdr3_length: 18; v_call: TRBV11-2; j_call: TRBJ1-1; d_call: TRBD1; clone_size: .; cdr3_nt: TGTGCCAGCAGTAGACAACAGGGGGGGGATAAGATGAACACTGAAGCTTTCTTT; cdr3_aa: CASSRQQGGDKMNTEAFF
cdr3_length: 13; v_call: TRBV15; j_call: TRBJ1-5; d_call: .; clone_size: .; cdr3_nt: TGTGCCACTTCACAGGGTCTGAGACAGCCCCAGCATTTT; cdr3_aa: CATSQGLRQPQHF
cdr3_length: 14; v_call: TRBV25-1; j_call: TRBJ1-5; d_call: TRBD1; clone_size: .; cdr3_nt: TGTGCCAGCAGTGGGACAGGTAGCAATCAGCCCCAGCATTTT; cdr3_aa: CASSGTGSNQPQHF
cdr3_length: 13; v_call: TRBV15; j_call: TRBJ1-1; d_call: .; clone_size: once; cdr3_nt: TGTGCCACCAGCAGAGACAGGGCTACTGAAGCTTTCTTT; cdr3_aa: CATSRDRATEAFF
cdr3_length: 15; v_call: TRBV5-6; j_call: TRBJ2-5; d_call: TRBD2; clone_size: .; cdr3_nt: TGTGCCAGCAGCGCAATGGTCGGGGGGAAAGAGACCCAGTACTTC; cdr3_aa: CASSAMVGGKETQYF
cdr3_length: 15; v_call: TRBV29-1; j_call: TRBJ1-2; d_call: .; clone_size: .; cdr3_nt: TGCAGCGCTACCATCAAAAGGCCAGGGATAGCTGGCTACACCTTC; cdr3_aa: CSATIKRPGIAGYTF